This T cell receptor (beta chain) was observed in a study of regulatory T cells in long-lasting Graves disease. General study findings and limits: TCR diversity was lower in persistent than newly diagnosed Graves' disease.

The time point here: newly diagnosed GD, antithyroid drugs for less than 3 months. PBMC-derived RNA was used for the TCR library. The ends lost 5 bases at V and 5 bases at J; junction bases unmatched: 9. Germline V CDR1 and CDR2: SNHLY, FYNNEI. The CDR3 contains 15 residues. In this sample, this clonotype turned up many times. Antigen: not known. With iRepertoire HTBI primers and Arm-PCR of CDR3 regions, TCR beta libraries were built. Original handling: Among the samples, 60 to 75 TRBV and some 15 TRBJ segments were identified. MiXCR, run by TCRdb on the multiplex PCR reads, gives a single entry per CDR3 protein. The V and J calls and clone size come from TCRdb's table, not from the authors' own analysis. The sample contains approximately 490,000 distinct CDR3 sequences, around 15% of which appear only once. These data are also associated with another study on T cells in Graves' hyperthyroidism and ophthalmopathy. From that report: Peripheral blood also featured most of the thyroid clonotypes expanded above 0.001.

This receptor was taken from a man aged 35 to 55 with Graves disease. The chain uses TRBV2 and TRBJ2-5; 9 bases are shared with TRBD1. The sequencing here drew on peripheral blood mononuclear cells (PBMCs), taken at new diagnosis, from a patient treated with antithyroid drugs. The CDR3 sequence: CASSLVRQGGETQYF. CDR3 bases: TGTGCCAGCAGTCTCGTGAGACAGGGGGGGGAGACCCAGTACTTC.